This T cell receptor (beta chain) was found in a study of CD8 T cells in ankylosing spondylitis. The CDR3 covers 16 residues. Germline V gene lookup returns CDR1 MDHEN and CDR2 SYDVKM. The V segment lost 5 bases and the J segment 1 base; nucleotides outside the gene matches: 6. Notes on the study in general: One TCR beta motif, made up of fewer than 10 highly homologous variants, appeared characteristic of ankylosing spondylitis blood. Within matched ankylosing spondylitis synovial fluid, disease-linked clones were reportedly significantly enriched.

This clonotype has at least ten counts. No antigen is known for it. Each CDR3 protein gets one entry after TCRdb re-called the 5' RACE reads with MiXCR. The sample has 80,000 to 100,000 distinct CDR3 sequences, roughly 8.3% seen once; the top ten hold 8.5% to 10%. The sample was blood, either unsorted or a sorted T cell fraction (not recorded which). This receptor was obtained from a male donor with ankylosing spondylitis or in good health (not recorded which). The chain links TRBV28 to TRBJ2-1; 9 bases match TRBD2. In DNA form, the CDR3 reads TGTGCCAGCAGTCCTCCCAGCGGGGGGTCCTACAATGAGCAGTTCTTC. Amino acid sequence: CASSPPSGGSYNEQFF. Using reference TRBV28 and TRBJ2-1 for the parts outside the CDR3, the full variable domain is DVKVTQSSRYLVKRTGEKVFLECVQDMDHENMFWYRQDPGLGLRLIYFSYDVKMKEKGDIPEGYSVSREKKERFSLILESASTNQTSMYLCASSPPSGGSYNEQFFGPGTRLTVL.